This TCR beta chain was profiled in a study of cytomegalovirus exposure and HLA in healthy donors. CDR1 and CDR2 from the germline V gene are SEHNR and FQNEAQ (reference sequence). The CDR3 is 16 amino acids. V was clipped by 5 bases and J by 10 bases; unmatched bases: 14. TCRdb's table, derived via immunoSEQ multiplex PCR, lists solely in-frame clones and lacks some. The sample records roughly 100,000 clones, 86% being singletons. The sequenced sample consisted of PBMCs. This receptor was obtained from a woman aged 18-29 years in good health and CMV-seropositive. The V and J genes are TRBV7-9 and TRBJ2-1, with 10 bases fitting TRBD1. Written as DNA, the CDR3 is TGTGCCAGCAGCGAATTTCCGGGACAGGGGCCCCGGGAGCAGTTCTTC. Its protein product is CASSEFPGQGPREQFF.